These 22 T cell receptor beta chains were all obtained from the same sample, sequenced in a study of blood T cell repertoires in COVID-19 (TCRdb year 2020). The library was prepared using the immunoSEQ multiplex PCR assay. Here the immuneACCESS table is served through TCRdb, limited to in-frame sequences with V and J called. Missing clones are a known gap in these copies; in checked studies unresolved V genes cover under half, and the rest lacks a known reason. The sample yields about 15,000 clones; 70% to 90% were counted once. Of the sample, about a third falls within the top ten clones. Sequencing used peripheral blood. These receptors all come from a man in his 70s in a cohort sampled during active COVID-19.

The chain joins TRBV10-2 to TRBJ1-5; D is unclear. The ends were cut back, 6 bases at V and 6 bases at J, with 12 bases in the middle. Germline V lookup: CDR1 WSHSY, CDR2 SAAADI. CDR3 length equals 13 residues. CDR3 in amino acids: CASRQSTPQPQHF. In DNA, the CDR3 is TGCGCCAGCAGGCAGTCCACCCCTCAGCCCCAGCATTTT.

This clone was seen a few times. The chain carries TRBV7-9 and TRBJ1-4; possible D gene TRBD1, 6 bases. This CDR3 is built from 12 residues. The germline V gene has CDR1 SEHNR and CDR2 FQNEAQ (reference sequence). V dropped 5 bases and J dropped 8 bases, with 9 bases sitting between them. DNA of the CDR3: TGTGCCAGCAGCACCCAGGGGGAAAAACTGTTTTTT. Amino acids: CASSTQGEKLFF.

The chain recombines TRBV19 with TRBJ2-7; 10 bases are shared with TRBD2. This CDR3 is 17 amino acids long. Trimming at V came to 5 bases and at J to 3 bases, leaving 13 bases not matched to a gene. Germline values: CDR1 LNHDA, CDR2 SQIVND (reference sequence). The CDR3, as DNA: TGTGCCAGTAGTTCCTCCGAAGGACTAGCGGCGTTCTACGAGCAGTACTTC. This encodes CASSSSEGLAAFYEQYF.

The CDR3 loop reads CASSEVAMDTQYF. CDR3 nucleotides: TGTGCCAGCAGTGAGGTAGCGATGGATACGCAGTATTTT. This chain links TRBV6-4 with TRBJ2-3; possibly TRBD2 for D (5 bases). This CDR3 region has 13 residues. Looked up from germline, CDR1 is MRHNA and CDR2 is SNTAGT. V lost 3 bases and J lost 6, with 10 bases in between.

The rearrangement joins TRBV3-1 (or the pseudogene TRBV3-2) to TRBJ2-1, with TRBD2 matching over 10 bases. Trimming took 1 base from V and 14 from J; bases not matched to a gene: 5. CDR1 is LGHDT, CDR2 YNNKEL, per germline (reference sequence). The CDR3 contains 13 residues. This CDR3 reads CASSQVEREGEFF. Written as DNA, the CDR3 is TGTGCCAGCAGCCAAGTCGAGCGGGAGGGGGAGTTCTTC.

The J gene is TRBJ1-6, the V gene TRBV2; 10 bases align to TRBD1. CDR1 SNHLY and CDR2 FYNNEI come from the germline V gene. The CDR3 consists of 16 residues. The ends lost 4 bases at V and 7 bases at J; junction bases unmatched: 7. The DNA for the CDR3 is TGTGCCAGCAGTGGGACAGGGGGTTACGGAAATTCACCCCTCCACTTT. It specifies CASSGTGGYGNSPLHF.

The chain has TRBV13 and TRBJ2-7, with 7 nucleotides matching TRBD2. With 2 bases clipped from V and 0 bases from J, the junction kept 7 bases outside the gene matches. The CDR3 consists of 16 residues. In germline, CDR1 is PRHDT, CDR2 FYEKMQ (reference sequence). The chain's CDR3 is CASSLMTGGGSYEQYF. CDR3 nucleotide sequence: TGTGCCAGCAGCTTAATGACGGGAGGTGGCTCCTACGAGCAGTACTTC.

The V call is TRBV29-1, the J call TRBJ2-7; tentative D call: TRBD2 (5 bases). The germline V gene has CDR1 SQVTM and CDR2 ANQGSEA. V shed 1 base and J shed 2 bases, with 15 bases lying between them. This CDR3 comprises 15 residues. Here the CDR3 DNA reads TGCAGCGTTGAAGGGAGGTGGGTTAGGGCCTACGAGCAGTACTTC. Its translation is CSVEGRWVRAYEQYF.

V usage is TRBV4-2 and J usage is TRBJ2-1; TRBD2 agrees at 8 bases. V was clipped by 0 bases and J by 0 bases; unmatched bases: 7. The CDR3 loop spans 18 amino acids. CDR1 and CDR2 from the germline V gene are LGHNA and YNFKEQ. The CDR3 nucleotides read TGTGCCAGCAGCCAAGATCATGGCGGGGGGATCTCCTACAATGAGCAGTTCTTC. Residues: CASSQDHGGGISYNEQFF.

In this sample, this clone turned up a few times. Here the CDR3 reads CATRLAPNEKLFF. CDR3 coding DNA: TGTGCCACCCGACTCGCCCCTAATGAAAAACTGTTTTTT. The V gene is TRBV19, the J gene TRBJ1-4; no definite D call. CDR3 length: 13 residues. CDR1 and CDR2 from the germline V gene are LNHDA and SQIVND (reference sequence). The ends were cut back, 10 bases at V and 3 bases at J, with 12 bases in the middle.

This clone was seen once. V is TRBV1 and J is TRBJ2-3; the D segment call TRBD2 is taken from the table without a DNA check. TRBV1 is noted as a pseudogene. CDR3 length: 17 residues. Here the CDR3 reads CTSSQRGLAGVPDTQYF. As DNA, the CDR3 is TGCACCAGCAGCCAACGAGGACTAGCGGGAGTCCCAGATACGCAGTATTTT.

The chain carries TRBV19 and TRBJ2-2; D gene ambiguous. The V end was cut by 4 bases, the J end by 7 bases, with 10 bases between. Germline assignment: CDR1 LNHDA and CDR2 SQIVND (reference sequence). The length of the CDR3 is 13 residues. CDR3 nucleotide sequence: TGTGCCAGTAGTACGGTGGTTGGCGGGGAGCTGTTTTTT. Translated, it gives CASSTVVGGELFF.

This clone has just one count. The chain is built from TRBV4-1 and TRBJ2-1, with D perhaps matching TRBD2 (6 bases). Looked up from germline, CDR1 is MGHRA and CDR2 is YSYEKL. Trimming shortened V by 0 bases and J by 7 bases, and 16 bases separated the two germline ends. The CDR3 contains 16 residues. The CDR3 bases are TGCGCCAGCAGCCAAGATATAGCGGCGGGGAGGAATGAGCAGTTCTTC. It yields the protein CASSQDIAAGRNEQFF.

This chain connects TRBV15 to TRBJ2-7, with 9 bases fitting TRBD1. The CDR3 sequence is 14 residues long. Per germline, CDR1 LNHNV and CDR2 YYDKDF (reference sequence). With V trimmed by 0 bases and J by 4 bases, 1 base remained unmatched. The CDR3, as DNA: TGTGCCACCAGCAGAGAGGACAGGGGATACGAGCAGTACTTC. Translation gives CATSREDRGYEQYF. Full variable domain (rest looked up from reference TRBV15 and TRBJ2-7): DAMVIQNPRYQVTQFGKPVTLSCSQTLNHNVMYWYQQKSSQAPKLLFHYYDKDFNNEADTPDNFQSRRPNTSFCFLDIRSPGLGDTAMYLCATSREDRGYEQYFGPGTRLTVT.

The gene calls are TRBV4-3 and TRBJ1-1, with D possibly matching TRBD1 (6 bases). The CDR3 has 13 amino acids. The V end was cut by 3 bases, the J end by 6 bases, with 11 bases between. Germline CDR1 and CDR2: LGHNA and YSLEER. The CDR3 sequence: CASSQTQGAEAFF. The CDR3, as DNA: TGCGCCAGCAGCCAGACACAGGGCGCTGAAGCTTTCTTT.

V is TRBV9 and J is TRBJ1-4, with D unclear. Germline lookup yields CDR1 SGDLS and CDR2 YYNGEE. The CDR3 loop spans 14 amino acids. The ends were cut back, 0 bases at V and 7 bases at J, with 10 bases in the middle. The CDR3: CASSVEPGTEKLFF. Written as DNA, the CDR3 is TGTGCCAGCAGCGTAGAGCCAGGAACTGAAAAACTGTTTTTT.

V and J are TRBV3-1 (or the pseudogene TRBV3-2) and TRBJ2-7; 9 bases align to TRBD1. The CDR3 is made up of 14 amino acids. Germline CDR1 LGHDT, CDR2 YNNKEL (reference sequence). The junction had 0 bases not matched to a gene; V was cut back by 1 base and J by 2 bases. CDR3 in amino acids: CASSQGTGAYEQYF. CDR3 sequence (DNA): TGTGCCAGCAGCCAAGGGACAGGGGCCTACGAGCAGTACTTC.

The chain is built from TRBV4-2 and TRBJ2-3; TRBD2 aligns across 9 bases. Germline V CDR1 and CDR2: LGHNA, YNFKEQ. The J segment lost 4 bases and the V segment lost 1 base, leaving 9 bases of the junction unmatched. The length of the CDR3 is 17 residues. CDR3 residues: CASSQGSTSGLADTQYF. In DNA, the CDR3 is TGTGCCAGCAGCCAAGGTTCTACTAGCGGGCTCGCAGATACGCAGTATTTT.

The V gene is TRBV29-1, the J gene TRBJ2-7; 7 bases are a match to TRBD2. This CDR3 has 14 amino acids. Germline loops: CDR1 SQVTM, CDR2 ANQGSEA. V lost 3 bases, J lost 1 base, and 6 bases stayed unmatched. The CDR3 DNA sequence: TGCAGCGTTGAGGGCGGGAGTGGGTCCTACGAGCAGTACTTC. This translates into CSVEGGSGSYEQYF.

This clone appeared once. The chain links TRBV10-1 to TRBJ2-1, with D perhaps matching TRBD2 (5 bases). This CDR3 contains 15 residues. Germline V gene data show CDR1 as WNHNN and CDR2 as SYGVQD (reference sequence). V was clipped by 10 bases and J by 3 bases, with 19 bases between them. CDR3 bases: TGCGCCACCGCCCGCGAGGTTAGCGACTACAATGAGCAGTTCTTC. It codes for CATAREVSDYNEQFF.

CDR3 DNA: TGCGCCAGCAGCTTGGCAGGGGAAGCATTCTACGAGCAGTACTTC. Encoded protein: CASSLAGEAFYEQYF. The genes are TRBV5-1 and TRBJ2-7, with a tentative D call TRBD1 (6 bases). The V and J ends lost 0 bases and 3 bases respectively, with 13 bases between them. The germline CDR1 and CDR2 sequences are SGHRS and YFSETQ. CDR3 length equals 15 residues.

The genes are TRBV6-5 and TRBJ2-2; the D gene is possibly TRBD1 (6 bases). The CDR3 is made up of 15 amino acids. Germline V gives CDR1 MNHEY, CDR2 SVGAGI. V was pared by 1 base and J by 4 bases, with 10 bases between. CDR3 nucleotide sequence: TGTGCCAGCAGTTACTATATACAGGGCACCGGGGAGCTGTTTTTT. Protein product: CASSYYIQGTGELFF.